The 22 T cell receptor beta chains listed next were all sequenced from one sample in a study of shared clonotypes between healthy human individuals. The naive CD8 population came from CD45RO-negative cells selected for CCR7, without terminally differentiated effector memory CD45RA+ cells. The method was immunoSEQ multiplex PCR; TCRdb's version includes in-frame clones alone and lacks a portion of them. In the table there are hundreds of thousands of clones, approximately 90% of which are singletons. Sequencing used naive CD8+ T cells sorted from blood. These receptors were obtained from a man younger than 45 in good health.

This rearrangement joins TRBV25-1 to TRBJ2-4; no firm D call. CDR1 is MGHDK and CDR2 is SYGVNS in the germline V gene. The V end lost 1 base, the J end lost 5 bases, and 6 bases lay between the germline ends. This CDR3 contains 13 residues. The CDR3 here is CASSESQENIQYF. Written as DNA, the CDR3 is TGTGCCAGCAGTGAATCTCAGGAAAACATTCAGTACTTC.

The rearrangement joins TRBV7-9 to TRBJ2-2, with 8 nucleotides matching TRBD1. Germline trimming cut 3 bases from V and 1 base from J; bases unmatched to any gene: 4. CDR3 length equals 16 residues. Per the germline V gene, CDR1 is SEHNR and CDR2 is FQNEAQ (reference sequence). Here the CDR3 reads CASSFRDRRNTGELFF. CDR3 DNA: TGTGCCAGCAGCTTCCGGGACAGGAGGAACACCGGGGAGCTGTTTTTT.

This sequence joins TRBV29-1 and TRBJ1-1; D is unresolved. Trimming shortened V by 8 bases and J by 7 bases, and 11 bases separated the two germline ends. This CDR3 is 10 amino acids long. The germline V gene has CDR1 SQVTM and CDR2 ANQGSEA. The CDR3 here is CSRRQVEAFF. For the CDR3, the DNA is TGCAGCCGGCGGCAGGTTGAAGCTTTCTTT.

The CDR3 region has the DNA TGCGCCAGCGGGAACGAGCAGTACTTC. Protein: CASGNEQYF. This chain uses TRBV5-1 with TRBJ2-7, with D unresolved. The CDR3 has 9 amino acids. Germline V gene lookup returns CDR1 SGHRS and CDR2 YFSETQ. The germline V and J ends were trimmed by 7 bases and 5 bases, with 4 bases remaining between them.

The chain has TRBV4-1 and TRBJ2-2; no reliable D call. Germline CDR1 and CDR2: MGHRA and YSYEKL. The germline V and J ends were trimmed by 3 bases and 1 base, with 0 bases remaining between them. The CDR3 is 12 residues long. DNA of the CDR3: TGCGCCAGCAGCCAGAACACCGGGGAGCTGTTTTTT. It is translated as CASSQNTGELFF.

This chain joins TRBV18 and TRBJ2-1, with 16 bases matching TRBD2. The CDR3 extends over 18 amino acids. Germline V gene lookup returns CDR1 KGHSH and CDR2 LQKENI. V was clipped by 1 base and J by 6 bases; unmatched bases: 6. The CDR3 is CASSPQGLAGGLGNEQFF. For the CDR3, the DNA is TGTGCCAGCTCACCACAGGGACTAGCGGGAGGGCTAGGCAATGAGCAGTTCTTC.

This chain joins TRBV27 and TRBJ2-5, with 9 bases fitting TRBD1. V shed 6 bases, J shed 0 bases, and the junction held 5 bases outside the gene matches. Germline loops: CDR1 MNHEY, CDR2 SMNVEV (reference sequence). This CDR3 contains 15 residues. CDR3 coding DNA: TGTGCCAGCAGCCGACAGGGGGGGTACCAAGAGACCCAGTACTTC. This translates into CASSRQGGYQETQYF.

CDR3 sequence reads: CASSQEATGYNIQYF. The CDR3, as DNA: TGCGCCAGCAGCCAAGAAGCCACAGGGTACAACATTCAGTACTTC. This chain joins TRBV4-1 and TRBJ2-4; D possibly corresponds to TRBD1 (6 bases). Per germline, CDR1 MGHRA and CDR2 YSYEKL. V was cut by 0 bases and J by 7 bases, with 13 bases left in between. The CDR3 extends over 15 amino acids.

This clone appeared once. This CDR3 is CASSPQRGLKAYEQYF. The CDR3 coding sequence is TGTGCCAGCAGCCCCCAGAGAGGGTTGAAAGCCTACGAGCAGTACTTC. J is TRBJ2-7 and V is TRBV28, with D tentatively TRBD2 (5 bases). Germline V lookup: CDR1 MDHEN, CDR2 SYDVKM. This CDR3 contains 16 residues. The V end was cut by 6 bases, the J end by 2 bases, with 20 bases between.

Here the CDR3 reads CASSLPAGYGANVLTF. CDR3 nucleotide sequence: TGTGCCAGCAGCTTACCCGCAGGGTACGGGGCCAACGTCCTGACTTTC. The chain is built from TRBV7-9 and TRBJ2-6, with a possible D match to TRBD1 (5 bases). There are 16 residues in the CDR3. V gave up 2 bases and J gave up 4 bases, with 12 bases separating them. Germline assignment: CDR1 SEHNR and CDR2 FQNEAQ (reference sequence).

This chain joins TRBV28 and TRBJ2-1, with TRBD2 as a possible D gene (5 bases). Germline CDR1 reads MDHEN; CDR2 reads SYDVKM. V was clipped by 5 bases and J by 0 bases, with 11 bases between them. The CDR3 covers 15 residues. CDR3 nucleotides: TGTGCCAGCAGTCTAAGCGGAATCTCCTACAATGAGCAGTTCTTC. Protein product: CASSLSGISYNEQFF.

CDR3 sequence reads: CASSQRQGTGDFLDTEAFF. The CDR3 DNA is TGCGCCAGCAGCCAACGACAAGGGACAGGGGATTTTTTGGACACTGAAGCTTTCTTT. The chain joins TRBV4-1 to TRBJ1-1; 10 bases match TRBD1. V dropped 2 bases and J dropped 3; count of bases not matched to a gene: 15. Germline CDR1 reads MGHRA; CDR2 reads YSYEKL. CDR3 length: 19 amino acids.

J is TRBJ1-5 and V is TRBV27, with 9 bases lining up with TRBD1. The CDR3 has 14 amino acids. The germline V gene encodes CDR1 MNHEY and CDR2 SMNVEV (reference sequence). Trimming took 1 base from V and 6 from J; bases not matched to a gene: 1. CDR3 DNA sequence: TGTGCCAGCAGTTTATTGACAGGGGGTCAGCCCCAGCATTTT. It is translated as CASSLLTGGQPQHF.

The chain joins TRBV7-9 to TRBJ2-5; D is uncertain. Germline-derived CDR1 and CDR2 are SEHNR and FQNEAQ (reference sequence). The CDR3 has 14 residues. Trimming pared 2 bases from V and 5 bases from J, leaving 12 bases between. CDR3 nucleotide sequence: TGTGCCAGCAGCTTAACGCCCGCCCGGGAGACCCAGTACTTC. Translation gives CASSLTPARETQYF.

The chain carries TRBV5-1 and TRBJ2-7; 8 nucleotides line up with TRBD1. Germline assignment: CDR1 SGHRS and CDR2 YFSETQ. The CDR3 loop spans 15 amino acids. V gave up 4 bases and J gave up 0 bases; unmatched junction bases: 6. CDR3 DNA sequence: TGCGCCAGCAGCGAAGACAGGGGCATCTCCTACGAGCAGTACTTC. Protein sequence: CASSEDRGISYEQYF.

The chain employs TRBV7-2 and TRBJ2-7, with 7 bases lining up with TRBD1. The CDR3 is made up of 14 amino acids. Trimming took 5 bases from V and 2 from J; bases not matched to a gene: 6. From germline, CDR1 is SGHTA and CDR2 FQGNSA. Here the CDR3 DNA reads TGTGCCAGCAGCCCGCGGACAGGAACCTACGAGCAGTACTTC. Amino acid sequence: CASSPRTGTYEQYF.

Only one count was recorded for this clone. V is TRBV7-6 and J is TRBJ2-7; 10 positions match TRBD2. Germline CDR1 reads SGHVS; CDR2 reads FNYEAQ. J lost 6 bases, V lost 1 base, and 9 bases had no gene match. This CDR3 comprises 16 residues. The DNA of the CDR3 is TGTGCCAGCAGCTTAGACCCTAGCGGGAGAATAGGCGAGCAGTACTTC. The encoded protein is CASSLDPSGRIGEQYF.

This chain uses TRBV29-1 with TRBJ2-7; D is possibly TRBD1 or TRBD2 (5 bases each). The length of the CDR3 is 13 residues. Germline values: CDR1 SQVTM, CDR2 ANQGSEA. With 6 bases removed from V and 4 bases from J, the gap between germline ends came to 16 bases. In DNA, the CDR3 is TGCAGCGTGCTGACGGGGCAAGAATACGAGCAGTACTTC. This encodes CSVLTGQEYEQYF.

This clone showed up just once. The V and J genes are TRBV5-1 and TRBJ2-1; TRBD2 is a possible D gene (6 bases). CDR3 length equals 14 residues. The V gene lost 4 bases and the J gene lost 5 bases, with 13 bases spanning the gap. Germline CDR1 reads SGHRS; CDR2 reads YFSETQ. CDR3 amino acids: CASSPGGTHNEQFF. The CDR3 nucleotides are TGCGCCAGCAGCCCGGGCGGGACCCACAATGAGCAGTTCTTC.

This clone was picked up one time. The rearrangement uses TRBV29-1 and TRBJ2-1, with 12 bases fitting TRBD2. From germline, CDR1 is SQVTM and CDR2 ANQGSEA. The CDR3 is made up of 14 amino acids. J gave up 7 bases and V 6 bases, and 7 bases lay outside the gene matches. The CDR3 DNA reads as TGCAGCGTCCTAGCGGGAGGGCCAGATAATGAGCAGTTCTTC. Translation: CSVLAGGPDNEQFF.

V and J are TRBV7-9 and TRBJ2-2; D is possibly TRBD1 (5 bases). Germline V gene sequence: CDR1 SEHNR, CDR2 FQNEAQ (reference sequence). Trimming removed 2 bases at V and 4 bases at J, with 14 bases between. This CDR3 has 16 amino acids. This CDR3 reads CASSLTPTVATGELFF. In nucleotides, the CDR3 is TGTGCCAGCAGCTTAACCCCGACAGTCGCCACCGGGGAGCTGTTTTTT.

The CDR3 here is CASSLRLAGRTSSTDTQYF. The CDR3 DNA is TGTGCCAGCAGTTTAAGACTAGCGGGAAGAACTTCTAGCACAGATACGCAGTATTTT. The chain links TRBV28 to TRBJ2-3, with 11 positions matching TRBD2. The CDR3 spans 19 residues. V shed 2 bases, J shed 0 bases, and the junction held 10 bases outside the gene matches. Germline values: CDR1 MDHEN, CDR2 SYDVKM. Variable domain in full (rest from reference TRBV28 and TRBJ2-3): DVKVTQSSRYLVKRTGEKVFLECVQDMDHENMFWYRQDPGLGLRLIYFSYDVKMKEKGDIPEGYSVSREKKERFSLILESASTNQTSMYLCASSLRLAGRTSSTDTQYFGPGTRLTVL.